A selection of T cell receptor beta chains follows, all from one sample in a study of blood T cell repertoires in COVID-19. The protocol was immunoSEQ multiplex PCR, while the TCRdb copy is restricted to in-frame clones and leaves out a portion. Seen here are 20,000 or so clones, about nine tenths observed once, and the top ten hold approximately 10%. The sequenced sample consisted of peripheral blood. The receptors were gathered from a human donor in a cohort sampled during active COVID-19. Each CDR3 is given with its conserved first and last residue. D genes are given only for firm matches. Part of the rows lack a size; the others show once, few, many or a class for expanded clones.

v_call: TRBV15
j_call: TRBJ1-5
d_call: .
cdr3_length: 15
clone_size: .
cdr3_aa: CATSRDSYSNQPQHF
cdr3_nt: TGTGCCACCAGCAGAGATTCTTATAGCAATCAGCCCCAGCATTTT

v_call: TRBV5-1
j_call: TRBJ2-5
d_call: .
cdr3_length: 13
clone_size: few
cdr3_aa: CASSLLGQETQYF
cdr3_nt: TGCGCCAGCAGCTTACTAGGGCAAGAGACCCAGTACTTC

v_call: TRBV5-6
j_call: TRBJ1-5
d_call: .
cdr3_length: 16
clone_size: few
cdr3_aa: CASSSVRGGDNQPQHF
cdr3_nt: TGTGCCAGCAGCTCGGTACGGGGGGGCGACAATCAGCCCCAGCATTTT

v_call: TRBV15
j_call: TRBJ1-2
d_call: TRBD1
cdr3_length: 15
clone_size: .
cdr3_aa: CATRLRGRITDGYTF
cdr3_nt: TGTGCCACCCGCCTCAGGGGGCGAATTACGGATGGCTACACCTTC

v_call: TRBV6-5
j_call: TRBJ1-1
d_call: .
cdr3_length: 14
clone_size: .
cdr3_aa: CASIKDRGFTEAFF
cdr3_nt: TGTGCCAGCATTAAGGATAGAGGGTTCACTGAAGCTTTCTTT

v_call: TRBV5-1
j_call: TRBJ2-5
d_call: TRBD2
cdr3_length: 14
clone_size: .
cdr3_aa: CASSLNLGGETQYF
cdr3_nt: TGCGCCAGCAGCTTGAATTTGGGGGGGGAGACCCAGTACTTC

v_call: TRBV7-8
j_call: TRBJ1-1
d_call: .
cdr3_length: 13
clone_size: .
cdr3_aa: CASSPAFRAEAFF
cdr3_nt: TGTGCCAGCAGCCCCGCTTTTCGGGCTGAAGCTTTCTTT

v_call: TRBV5-1
j_call: TRBJ1-2
d_call: TRBD1
cdr3_length: 17
clone_size: .
cdr3_aa: CASSWDRGLDLNYGYTF
cdr3_nt: TGCGCCAGCAGCTGGGACAGGGGGCTTGATCTCAACTATGGCTACACCTTC

v_call: TRBV21-1
j_call: TRBJ1-2
d_call: .
cdr3_length: 18
clone_size: .
cdr3_aa: CASSTKRGDRRDSYGYTF
cdr3_nt: TGTGCCAGCAGCACAAAGCGGGGGGACAGGAGAGATTCCTATGGCTACACCTTC

v_call: TRBV5-6
j_call: TRBJ1-5
d_call: TRBD1
cdr3_length: 14
clone_size: .
cdr3_aa: CASSLTGREVPQHF
cdr3_nt: TGTGCCAGCAGCCTGACAGGGCGGGAAGTGCCCCAGCATTTT

v_call: TRBV7-8
j_call: TRBJ2-7
d_call: .
cdr3_length: 12
clone_size: once
cdr3_aa: CASSLQVDEQYF
cdr3_nt: TGTGCCAGCAGCTTACAGGTAGACGAGCAGTACTTC

v_call: TRBV30
j_call: TRBJ2-2
d_call: .
cdr3_length: 12
clone_size: .
cdr3_aa: CAWGRQPGELFF
cdr3_nt: TGTGCCTGGGGCCGACAACCCGGGGAGCTGTTTTTT

v_call: TRBV5-8
j_call: TRBJ2-5
d_call: .
cdr3_length: 14
clone_size: .
cdr3_aa: CASSWRDTEETQYF
cdr3_nt: TGTGCCAGCAGCTGGCGAGACACCGAAGAGACCCAGTACTTC

v_call: TRBV9
j_call: TRBJ1-1
d_call: .
cdr3_length: 13
clone_size: .
cdr3_aa: CASSVWTNTEAFF
cdr3_nt: TGTGCCAGCAGCGTGTGGACAAACACTGAAGCTTTCTTT

v_call: TRBV5-8
j_call: TRBJ1-4
d_call: TRBD1
cdr3_length: 13
clone_size: .
cdr3_aa: CASRDRGKKKLFF
cdr3_nt: TGTGCCAGCAGAGACAGGGGTAAGAAAAAACTGTTTTTT

v_call: TRBV14
j_call: TRBJ2-7
d_call: .
cdr3_length: 11
clone_size: .
cdr3_aa: CASSHNYEQYF
cdr3_nt: TGTGCCAGCAGCCACAACTACGAGCAGTACTTC

v_call: TRBV12-3/TRBV12-4
j_call: TRBJ1-2
d_call: .
cdr3_length: 12
clone_size: .
cdr3_aa: CASSLISYGYTF
cdr3_nt: TGTGCCAGCAGTTTAATCAGCTATGGCTACACCTTC

v_call: TRBV15
j_call: TRBJ1-4
d_call: TRBD1
cdr3_length: 15
clone_size: .
cdr3_aa: CATSRGQGDSEKLFF
cdr3_nt: TGTGCCACCAGCAGGGGACAGGGCGATAGTGAAAAACTGTTTTTT

v_call: TRBV7-8
j_call: TRBJ2-7
d_call: TRBD2
cdr3_length: 15
clone_size: .
cdr3_aa: CASSLVLAGRHEQYF
cdr3_nt: TGTGCCAGCAGCTTAGTGCTAGCGGGGAGACACGAGCAGTACTTC

v_call: TRBV3-1/TRBV3-2
j_call: TRBJ1-5
d_call: TRBD1
cdr3_length: 15
clone_size: .
cdr3_aa: CASSSTQGSNQPQHF
cdr3_nt: TGTGCCAGCAGCTCCACACAGGGGAGCAATCAGCCCCAGCATTTT

v_call: TRBV6-1
j_call: TRBJ2-7
d_call: TRBD1
cdr3_length: 16
clone_size: .
cdr3_aa: CASSELPTGTRYEQYF
cdr3_nt: TGTGCCAGCAGTGAGTTACCGACAGGGACCCGATACGAGCAGTACTTC

v_call: TRBV1
j_call: TRBJ2-7
d_call: .
cdr3_length: 13
clone_size: .
cdr3_aa: CTSRRNRKNEQYF
cdr3_nt: TGCACCAGCAGGCGAAACAGGAAGAACGAGCAGTACTTC

v_call: TRBV20-1
j_call: TRBJ2-7
d_call: .
cdr3_length: 11
clone_size: .
cdr3_aa: CSARDSYEQYF
cdr3_nt: TGCAGTGCTAGAGACAGCTACGAGCAGTACTTC

v_call: TRBV18
j_call: TRBJ2-4
d_call: TRBD1
cdr3_length: 16
clone_size: .
cdr3_aa: CASSRGQDNNKNIQYF
cdr3_nt: TGTGCCAGCTCACGGGGACAGGACAACAACAAAAACATTCAGTACTTC

v_call: TRBV19
j_call: TRBJ1-2
d_call: TRBD1
cdr3_length: 12
clone_size: .
cdr3_aa: CASMQGAIGYTF
cdr3_nt: TGTGCCAGCATGCAGGGGGCGATTGGCTACACCTTC

v_call: TRBV27
j_call: TRBJ2-5
d_call: .
cdr3_length: 14
clone_size: .
cdr3_aa: CASTSGVNQETQYF
cdr3_nt: TGTGCCAGCACATCGGGGGTGAACCAAGAGACCCAGTACTTC

v_call: TRBV21-1
j_call: TRBJ1-1
d_call: .
cdr3_length: 18
clone_size: .
cdr3_aa: CASSKWGVIGSRWTEAFF
cdr3_nt: TGTGCCAGCAGCAAATGGGGGGTTATTGGGTCGAGGTGGACTGAAGCTTTCTTT

v_call: TRBV7-2
j_call: TRBJ1-2
d_call: .
cdr3_length: 13
clone_size: .
cdr3_aa: CASSLASERGYTF
cdr3_nt: TGTGCCAGCAGCTTAGCGAGTGAACGTGGCTACACCTTC

v_call: TRBV5-1
j_call: TRBJ1-1
d_call: TRBD1
cdr3_length: 14
clone_size: .
cdr3_aa: CASRAGTANTEAFF
cdr3_nt: TGCGCCAGCAGAGCCGGGACAGCGAACACTGAAGCTTTCTTT

v_call: TRBV3-1/TRBV3-2
j_call: TRBJ2-7
d_call: TRBD2
cdr3_length: 15
clone_size: once
cdr3_aa: CASSQAAGGRYEQYF
cdr3_nt: TGTGCCAGCAGCCAGGCAGCGGGGGGTAGATACGAGCAGTACTTC

v_call: TRBV9
j_call: TRBJ2-7
d_call: .
cdr3_length: 15
clone_size: .
cdr3_aa: CASSVRGGGPYEQYF
cdr3_nt: TGTGCCAGCAGCGTCAGGGGCGGGGGTCCGTACGAGCAGTACTTC

v_call: TRBV5-5
j_call: TRBJ1-1
d_call: .
cdr3_length: 13
clone_size: .
cdr3_aa: CASSLGGLRGAFF
cdr3_nt: TGTGCCAGCAGCTTGGGTGGTCTCCGCGGGGCTTTCTTT

v_call: TRBV6-2/TRBV6-3
j_call: TRBJ1-4
d_call: .
cdr3_length: 15
clone_size: .
cdr3_aa: CASSPHRDKDEKLFF
cdr3_nt: TGTGCCAGCAGCCCTCACCGGGACAAAGATGAAAAACTGTTTTTT

v_call: TRBV18
j_call: TRBJ1-4
d_call: .
cdr3_length: 15
clone_size: .
cdr3_aa: CASSLSRQLNEKLFF
cdr3_nt: TGTGCCAGCTCACTTTCGCGGCAGCTAAATGAAAAACTGTTTTTT

v_call: TRBV18
j_call: TRBJ1-2
d_call: .
cdr3_length: 13
clone_size: .
cdr3_aa: CASSPTAGRGYTF
cdr3_nt: TGTGCCAGCTCACCGACAGCCGGGCGTGGCTACACCTTC

v_call: TRBV18
j_call: TRBJ1-5
d_call: .
cdr3_length: 15
clone_size: .
cdr3_aa: CASSPGASRNQPQHF
cdr3_nt: TGTGCCAGCTCACCAGGGGCAAGTCGCAATCAGCCCCAGCATTTT

v_call: TRBV6-1
j_call: TRBJ2-1
d_call: TRBD1
cdr3_length: 19
clone_size: .
cdr3_aa: CASSEVQGASSISYNEQFF
cdr3_nt: TGTGCCAGCAGTGAAGTACAGGGGGCGTCATCAATCTCCTACAATGAGCAGTTCTTC

v_call: TRBV7-2
j_call: TRBJ1-6
d_call: TRBD1
cdr3_length: 14
clone_size: few
cdr3_aa: CASNLMEGASPLHF
cdr3_nt: TGTGCCAGCAACTTAATGGAGGGGGCATCACCCCTCCACTTT

v_call: TRBV5-1
j_call: TRBJ2-7
d_call: TRBD2
cdr3_length: 15
clone_size: once
cdr3_aa: CASSSTTSGNYEQYF
cdr3_nt: TGCGCCAGCAGCTCTACAACTAGCGGCAACTACGAGCAGTACTTC

v_call: TRBV6-5
j_call: TRBJ2-5
d_call: TRBD2
cdr3_length: 16
clone_size: .
cdr3_aa: CASSYGAGGPGETQYF
cdr3_nt: TGTGCCAGCAGTTACGGAGCGGGGGGGCCTGGAGAGACCCAGTACTTC

v_call: TRBV7-6
j_call: TRBJ2-7
d_call: TRBD1
cdr3_length: 13
clone_size: .
cdr3_aa: CASSQGTAYEQYF
cdr3_nt: TGTGCCAGCTCCCAGGGGACAGCCTACGAGCAGTACTTC

v_call: TRBV11-2
j_call: TRBJ1-5
d_call: TRBD1
cdr3_length: 17
clone_size: .
cdr3_aa: CASSLAGGTGGRQPQHF
cdr3_nt: TGTGCCAGCAGCTTAGCGGGGGGGACAGGGGGGAGACAGCCCCAGCATTTT

v_call: TRBV7-2
j_call: TRBJ2-1
d_call: .
cdr3_length: 15
clone_size: .
cdr3_aa: CASSLRRHSYNEQFF
cdr3_nt: TGTGCCAGCAGCTTAAGGAGGCACTCCTACAATGAGCAGTTCTTC

v_call: TRBV4-1
j_call: TRBJ1-2
d_call: .
cdr3_length: 16
clone_size: once
cdr3_aa: CASSQDPISTPNGYTF
cdr3_nt: TGCGCCAGCAGCCAAGATCCGATTAGTACCCCTAATGGCTACACCTTC

v_call: TRBV7-9
j_call: TRBJ1-3
d_call: .
cdr3_length: 15
clone_size: .
cdr3_aa: CASSLALKSGNTIYF
cdr3_nt: TGTGCCAGCAGCTTAGCGTTAAAATCTGGAAACACCATATATTTT